This entry concerns a single T cell receptor (beta chain). What it recognizes is unknown. The sample originates from a study of cytomegalovirus exposure and HLA in healthy donors. This CDR3 is 15 amino acids long. Germline CDR1 is MNHEY and CDR2 is SVGAGI. V trimming: 6 bases; J trimming: 4 bases; junction bases outside the gene matches: 10. Primers for the PCR totalled 60 Vbeta and 13 Jbeta. Clones were read by immunoSEQ multiplex PCR, and TCRdb kept only the in-frame ones, dropping some. The sample yields some 120,000 clones, around 80% seen once. Study-wide points: Reports credit the classifier with highly specific, highly sensitive diagnosis of cytomegalovirus status. When presence/absence was analysed, sequencing depth was taken to be roughly uniform across donors. Cytomegalovirus association was assigned to approximately 180 TCR beta chains.

The TCR originated in a man aged 45-65 years in good health and CMV-seronegative. The source material was PBMCs. The V gene is TRBV6-5, the J gene TRBJ2-5; TRBD1 agrees at 8 bases. CDR3 sequence reads: CASSNSRGRLETQYF. In DNA form, the CDR3 reads TGTGCCAGCAGCAACTCCAGGGGGCGTTTAGAGACCCAGTACTTC.